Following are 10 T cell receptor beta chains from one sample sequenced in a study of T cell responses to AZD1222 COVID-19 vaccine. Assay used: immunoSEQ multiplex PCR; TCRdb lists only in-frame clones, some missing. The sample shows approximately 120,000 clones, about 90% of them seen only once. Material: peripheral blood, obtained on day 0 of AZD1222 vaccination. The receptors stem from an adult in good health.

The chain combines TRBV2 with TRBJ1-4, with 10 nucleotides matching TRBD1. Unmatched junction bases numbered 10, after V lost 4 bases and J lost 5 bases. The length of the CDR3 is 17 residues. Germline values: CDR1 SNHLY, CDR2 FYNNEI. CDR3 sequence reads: CASSAGQGQFGNEKLFF. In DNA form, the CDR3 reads TGTGCCAGCAGTGCGGGACAGGGGCAGTTCGGGAATGAAAAACTGTTTTTT.

CDR3 protein: CASRKGTSGQETQYF. The CDR3 DNA sequence: TGTGCCAGCAGGAAAGGGACTAGCGGGCAAGAGACCCAGTACTTC. V gene TRBV9 combines with J gene TRBJ2-5, with TRBD2 identical over 12 bases. The CDR3 sequence is 15 residues long. Per the germline V gene, CDR1 is SGDLS and CDR2 is YYNGEE. After removal of 5 bases from V and 2 bases from J, the junction contained 4 bases not matched to a gene. Based on the CDR3 plus reference TRBV9 and TRBJ2-5, the full variable domain is DSGVTQTPKHLITATGQRVTLRCSPRSGDLSVYWYQQSLDQGLQFLIQYYNGEERAKGNILERFSAQQFPDLHSELNLSSLELGDSALYFCASRKGTSGQETQYFGPGTRLLVL.

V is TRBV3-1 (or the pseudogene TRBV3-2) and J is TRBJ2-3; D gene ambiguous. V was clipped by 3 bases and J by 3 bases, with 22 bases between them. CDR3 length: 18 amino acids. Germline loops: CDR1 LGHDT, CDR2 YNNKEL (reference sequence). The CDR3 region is CASSQDNSLDHGTDTQYF. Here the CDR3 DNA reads TGTGCCAGCAGCCAGGATAACAGCTTAGACCACGGAACAGATACGCAGTATTTT.

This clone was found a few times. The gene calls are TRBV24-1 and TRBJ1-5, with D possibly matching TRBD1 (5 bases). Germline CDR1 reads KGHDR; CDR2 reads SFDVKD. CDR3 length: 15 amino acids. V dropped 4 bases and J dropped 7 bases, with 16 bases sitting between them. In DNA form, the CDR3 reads TGTGCCACCAGTGAAAACCCAGGGTTGGGGCAGCCCCAGCATTTT. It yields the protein CATSENPGLGQPQHF.

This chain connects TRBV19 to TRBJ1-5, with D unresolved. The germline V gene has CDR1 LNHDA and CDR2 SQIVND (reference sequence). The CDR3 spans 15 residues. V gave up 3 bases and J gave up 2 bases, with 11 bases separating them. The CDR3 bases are TGTGCCAGTAGTATCGCGGAGGAAGGCAATCAGCCCCAGCATTTT. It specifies CASSIAEEGNQPQHF.

The CDR3 reads CASSDLTGGDTEAFF. The DNA of the CDR3 is TGTGCCAGCAGTGACCTGACAGGGGGGGACACTGAAGCTTTCTTT. The genes are TRBV2 and TRBJ1-1, with TRBD1 identical over 9 bases. This CDR3 contains 15 residues. Germline V gene lookup returns CDR1 SNHLY and CDR2 FYNNEI. With 3 bases clipped from V and 3 bases from J, the junction kept 5 bases outside the gene matches. The variable domain in full, with the rest retrieved from reference TRBV2 and TRBJ1-1, is EPEVTQTPSHQVTQMGQEVILRCVPISNHLYFYWYRQILGQKVEFLVSFYNNEISEKSEIFDDQFSVERPDGSNFTLKIRSTKLEDSAMYFCASSDLTGGDTEAFFGQGTRLTVV.

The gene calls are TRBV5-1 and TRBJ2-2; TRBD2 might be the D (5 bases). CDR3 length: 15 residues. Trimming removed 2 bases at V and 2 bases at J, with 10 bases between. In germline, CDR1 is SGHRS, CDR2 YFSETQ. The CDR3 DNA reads TGCGCCAGCAGCTTCGCGGGTTACAACACCGGGGAGCTGTTTTTT. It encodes CASSFAGYNTGELFF.

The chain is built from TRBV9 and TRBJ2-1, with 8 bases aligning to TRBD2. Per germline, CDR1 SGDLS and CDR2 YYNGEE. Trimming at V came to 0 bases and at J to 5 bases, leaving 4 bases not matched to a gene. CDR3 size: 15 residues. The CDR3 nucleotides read TGTGCCAGCAGCGTAGGAGCGGGAGTAAACAATGAGCAGTTCTTC. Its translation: CASSVGAGVNNEQFF.

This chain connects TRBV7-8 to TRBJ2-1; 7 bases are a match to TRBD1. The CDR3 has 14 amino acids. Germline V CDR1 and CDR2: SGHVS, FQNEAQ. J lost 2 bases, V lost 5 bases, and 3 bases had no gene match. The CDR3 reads CASSLGQTYNEQFF. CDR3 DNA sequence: TGTGCCAGCAGCCTGGGACAGACCTACAATGAGCAGTTCTTC.

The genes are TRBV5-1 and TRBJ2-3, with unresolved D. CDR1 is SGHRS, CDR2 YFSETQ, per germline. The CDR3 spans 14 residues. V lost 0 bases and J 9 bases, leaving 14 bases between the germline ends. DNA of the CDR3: TGCGCCAGCAGCTTGGGACCCCAAGGTGGGACGCAGTATTTT. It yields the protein CASSLGPQGGTQYF.